The clone carrying this T cell receptor beta chain was seen ten or more times. This entry belongs to a study of blood T cells in healthy people across ages. Across the study: Capturing about one barcoded beta molecule per two T cells was achieved by template switching.

Caucasian, healthy and from Russia, the donors were aged between about 6 and 90. This CDR3 has 11 amino acids. Per germline, CDR1 SQVTM and CDR2 ANQGSEA. With a J-beta primer mix and a sample-barcoded 5' primer, a second PCR ran 7 to 11 cycles. TCRdb re-called the 5' RACE reads through MiXCR, storing one row per CDR3 protein. The table lists approximately 810,000 distinct CDR3 sequences, 29% of them singletons. V and J are TRBV29-1 and TRBJ2-1; D possibly corresponds to TRBD1 (6 bases). The TCR comes from a woman of 80 years or more in good health. The sample comprised blood. CDR3 region: CNRAVPNEQFF. CDR3 sequence (DNA): TGCAACAGGGCAGTCCCCAATGAGCAGTTCTTC.